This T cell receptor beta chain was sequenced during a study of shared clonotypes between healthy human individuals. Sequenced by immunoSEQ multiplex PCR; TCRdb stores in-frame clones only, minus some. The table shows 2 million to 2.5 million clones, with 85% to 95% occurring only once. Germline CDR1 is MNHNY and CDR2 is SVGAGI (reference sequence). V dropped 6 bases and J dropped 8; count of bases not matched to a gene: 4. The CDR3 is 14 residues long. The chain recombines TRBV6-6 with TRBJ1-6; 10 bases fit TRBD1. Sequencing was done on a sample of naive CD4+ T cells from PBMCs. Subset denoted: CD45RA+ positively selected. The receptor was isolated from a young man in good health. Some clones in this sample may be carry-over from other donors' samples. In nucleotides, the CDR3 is TGTGCCAGCAGCCAGGGACAGGGGTATTCACCCCTCCACTTT. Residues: CASSQGQGYSPLHF.